The table lists the clone carrying this T cell receptor beta chain with a few counts. Per germline, CDR1 LGHNT and CDR2 FRNRAP. The CDR3 runs to 16 residues. Between the trimmed V and J ends, which lost 0 bases and 0 bases, there was a span of 9 bases. The entry originates in a study of HIV-infected patients and healthy controls. TCRdb processed the 5' RACE reads anew with MiXCR; each CDR3 protein has one entry. The sample includes about 63,000 distinct CDR3 sequences, around 16% seen only once; the top ten take around 5.9%. This TCR came from a human donor in good health. This chain uses TRBV12-5 with TRBJ2-1; no definite D call. What was sequenced was CD4+ T cells from blood. CDR3 in DNA: TGTGCTAGTGGTTTGGTACGGGTGAACTCCTACAATGAGCAGTTCTTC. This codes for CASGLVRVNSYNEQFF.